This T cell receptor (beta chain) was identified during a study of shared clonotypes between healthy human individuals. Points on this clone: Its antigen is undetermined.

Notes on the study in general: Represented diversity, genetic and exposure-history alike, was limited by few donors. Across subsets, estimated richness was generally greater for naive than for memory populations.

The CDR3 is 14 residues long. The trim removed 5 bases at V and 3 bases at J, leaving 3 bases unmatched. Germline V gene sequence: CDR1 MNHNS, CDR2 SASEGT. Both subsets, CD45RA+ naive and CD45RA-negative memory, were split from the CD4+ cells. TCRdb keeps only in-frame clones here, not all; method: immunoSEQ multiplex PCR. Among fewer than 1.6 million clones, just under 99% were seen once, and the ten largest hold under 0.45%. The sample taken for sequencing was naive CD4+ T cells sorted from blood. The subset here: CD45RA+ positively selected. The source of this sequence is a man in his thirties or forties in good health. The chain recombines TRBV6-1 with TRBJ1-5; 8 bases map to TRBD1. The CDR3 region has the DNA TGTGCCAGCAGTTGGACAGGGATCAATCAGCCCCAGCATTTT. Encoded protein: CASSWTGINQPQHF.